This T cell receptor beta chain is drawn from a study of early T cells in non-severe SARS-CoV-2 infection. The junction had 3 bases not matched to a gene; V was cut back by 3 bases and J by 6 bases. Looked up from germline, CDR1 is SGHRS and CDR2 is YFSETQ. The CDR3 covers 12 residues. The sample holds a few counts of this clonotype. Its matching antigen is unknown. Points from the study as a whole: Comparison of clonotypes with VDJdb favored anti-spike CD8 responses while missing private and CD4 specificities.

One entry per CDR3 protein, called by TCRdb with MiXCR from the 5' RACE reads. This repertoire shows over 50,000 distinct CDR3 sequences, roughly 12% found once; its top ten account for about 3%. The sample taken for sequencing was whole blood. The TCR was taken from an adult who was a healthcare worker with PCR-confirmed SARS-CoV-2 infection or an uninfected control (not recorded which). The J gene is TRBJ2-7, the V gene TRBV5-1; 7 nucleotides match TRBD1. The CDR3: CASSWDSVEQYF. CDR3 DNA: TGCGCCAGCAGCTGGGACAGTGTCGAGCAGTACTTC.